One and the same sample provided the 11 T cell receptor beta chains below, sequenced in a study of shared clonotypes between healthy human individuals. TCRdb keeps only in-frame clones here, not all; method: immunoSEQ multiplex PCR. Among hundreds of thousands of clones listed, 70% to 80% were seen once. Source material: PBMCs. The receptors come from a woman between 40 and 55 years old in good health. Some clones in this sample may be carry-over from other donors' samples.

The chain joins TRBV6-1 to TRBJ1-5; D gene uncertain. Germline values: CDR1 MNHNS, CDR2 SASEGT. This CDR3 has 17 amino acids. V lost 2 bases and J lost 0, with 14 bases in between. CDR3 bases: TGTGCCAGCAGTGAAAGGGCAGGACTCTTTAGCAATCAGCCCCAGCATTTT. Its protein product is CASSERAGLFSNQPQHF.

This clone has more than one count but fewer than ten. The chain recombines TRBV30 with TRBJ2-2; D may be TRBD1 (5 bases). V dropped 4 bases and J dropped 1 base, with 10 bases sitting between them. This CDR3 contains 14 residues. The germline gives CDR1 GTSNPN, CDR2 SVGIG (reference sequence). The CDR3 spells CAWTRGLNTGELFF. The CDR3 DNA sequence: TGTGCCTGGACAAGGGGTTTGAACACCGGGGAGCTGTTTTTT.

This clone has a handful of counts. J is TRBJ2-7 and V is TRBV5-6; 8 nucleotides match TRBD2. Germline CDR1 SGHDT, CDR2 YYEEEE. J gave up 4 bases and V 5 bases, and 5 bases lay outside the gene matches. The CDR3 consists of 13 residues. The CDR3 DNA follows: TGTGCCAGCAGGAGAGCGGGAGAATACGAGCAGTACTTC. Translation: CASRRAGEYEQYF. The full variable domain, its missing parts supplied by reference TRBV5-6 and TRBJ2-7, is DAGVTQSPTHLIKTRGQQVTLRCSPKSGHDTVSWYQQALGQGPQFIFQYYEEEERQRGNFPDRFSGHQFPNYSSELNVNALLLGDSALYLCASRRAGEYEQYFGPGTRLTVT.

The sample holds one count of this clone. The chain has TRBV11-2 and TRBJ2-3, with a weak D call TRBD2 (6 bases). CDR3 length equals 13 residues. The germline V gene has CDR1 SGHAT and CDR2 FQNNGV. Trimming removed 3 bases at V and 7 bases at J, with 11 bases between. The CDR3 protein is CASSFSGRNTQYF. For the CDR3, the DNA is TGTGCCAGCAGCTTTAGTGGGAGGAATACGCAGTATTTT.

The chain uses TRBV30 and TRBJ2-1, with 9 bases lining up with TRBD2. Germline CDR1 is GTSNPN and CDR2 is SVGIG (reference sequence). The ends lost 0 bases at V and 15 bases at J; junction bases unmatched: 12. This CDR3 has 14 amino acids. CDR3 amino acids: CAWSVGLAGSIRFF. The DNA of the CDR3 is TGTGCCTGGAGTGTAGGGCTAGCGGGGTCCATTCGGTTCTTC.

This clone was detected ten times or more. This CDR3 reads CAISMDRDYGYTF. The CDR3 bases are TGTGCCATCAGTATGGACCGCGACTATGGCTACACCTTC. V gene TRBV10-3 combines with J gene TRBJ1-2; D call uncertain. The CDR3 covers 13 residues. Germline assignment: CDR1 ENHRY and CDR2 SYGVKD. V dropped 5 bases and J dropped 3 bases, with 10 bases sitting between them.

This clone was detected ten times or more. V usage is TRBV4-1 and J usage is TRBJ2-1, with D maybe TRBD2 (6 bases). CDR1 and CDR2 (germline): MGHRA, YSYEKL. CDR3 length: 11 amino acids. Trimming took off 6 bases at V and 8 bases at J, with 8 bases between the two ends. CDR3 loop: CASRGGDEQFF. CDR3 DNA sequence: TGCGCCAGCAGGGGGGGAGATGAGCAGTTCTTC.

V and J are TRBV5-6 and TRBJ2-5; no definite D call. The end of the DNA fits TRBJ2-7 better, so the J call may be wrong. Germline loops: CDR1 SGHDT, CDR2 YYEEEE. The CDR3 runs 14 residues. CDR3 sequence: CASSLVWSSYEQYF. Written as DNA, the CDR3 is TGTGCCAGCAGCTTGGTATGGAGCTCCTACGAGCAGTACTTC.

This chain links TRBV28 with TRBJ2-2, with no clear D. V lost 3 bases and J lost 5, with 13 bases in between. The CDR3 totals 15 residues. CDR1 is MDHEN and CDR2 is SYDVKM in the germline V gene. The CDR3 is CASSLAGLRTGELFF. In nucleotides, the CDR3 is TGTGCCAGCAGTTTGGCAGGATTAAGGACCGGGGAGCTGTTTTTT.

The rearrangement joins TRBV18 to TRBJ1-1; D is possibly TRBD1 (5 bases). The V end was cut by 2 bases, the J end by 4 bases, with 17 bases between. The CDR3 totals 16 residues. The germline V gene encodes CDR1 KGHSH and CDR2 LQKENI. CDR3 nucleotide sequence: TGTGCCAGCTCACCAGGAACAGGACGGATAAGCACTGAAGCTTTCTTT. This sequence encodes CASSPGTGRISTEAFF.

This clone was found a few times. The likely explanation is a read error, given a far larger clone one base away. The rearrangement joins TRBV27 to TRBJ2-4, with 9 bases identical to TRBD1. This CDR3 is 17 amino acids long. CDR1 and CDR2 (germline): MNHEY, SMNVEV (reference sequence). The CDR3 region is CASSPRDREVVKNIRYF. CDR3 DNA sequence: TGTGCCAGCAGTCCCCGGGACAGGGAGGTCGTCAAAAACATTCGGTACTTC.